Presented here are 25 T cell receptor beta chains from one specimen sequenced in a study of T-cell memory formation after mild COVID-19. Using its own MiXCR run on the 5' RACE reads, TCRdb lists one record per CDR3 protein. This sample has hundreds of thousands of distinct CDR3 sequences, with approximately 24% found just once. The specimen was PBMCs or a T cell subset sorted from them (not recorded which). Receptors originate from an adult woman who had mild COVID-19 (a few samples of this study predate the infection). Cell type and time point are not known.

This clonotype came up many times. The chain recombines TRBV5-1 with TRBJ2-1; no definite D call. The CDR3 has 15 amino acids. Looked up from germline, CDR1 is SGHRS and CDR2 is YFSETQ. The ends were cut back, 0 bases at V and 6 bases at J, with 13 bases in the middle. The CDR3 reads CASSLGSRWGNEQFF. Here the CDR3 DNA reads TGCGCCAGCAGCTTGGGGTCCCGTTGGGGCAATGAGCAGTTCTTC.

This clonotype has more than one count but fewer than ten. The chain has TRBV7-9 and TRBJ1-2; possibly TRBD1 for D (6 bases). Trimming shortened V by 8 bases and J by 5 bases, and 18 bases separated the two germline ends. Germline V CDR1 and CDR2: SEHNR, FQNEAQ (reference sequence). The CDR3 covers 14 residues. Here the CDR3 reads CASYPGTFGYGYTF. The CDR3 DNA sequence: TGTGCCAGCTACCCGGGGACATTCGGGTATGGCTACACCTTC.

The rearrangement uses TRBV9 and TRBJ2-3, with D possibly called TRBD1 or TRBD2 (5 bases each). This CDR3 comprises 18 residues. CDR1 and CDR2 (germline): SGDLS, YYNGEE. V gave up 6 bases and J gave up 0 bases, with 23 bases separating them. The CDR3 bases are TGTGCCAGCACACCCCCCTTGGATGGGACCCTCAGCACAGATACGCAGTATTTT. Encoded protein: CASTPPLDGTLSTDTQYF. The whole variable domain, filled in from reference TRBV9 and TRBJ2-3, reads DSGVTQTPKHLITATGQRVTLRCSPRSGDLSVYWYQQSLDQGLQFLIQYYNGEERAKGNILERFSAQQFPDLHSELNLSSLELGDSALYFCASTPPLDGTLSTDTQYFGPGTRLTVL.

The chain uses TRBV7-9 and TRBJ2-7; possibly TRBD1 or TRBD2 for D (6 bases each). The V gene lost 1 base and the J gene lost 6 bases, with 13 bases spanning the gap. Germline CDR1 and CDR2: SEHNR and FQNEAQ (reference sequence). CDR3 length equals 14 residues. CDR3 nucleotides: TGTGCCAGCAGCTTAGGGGGGGCCAGCCTCGAGCAGTACTTC. Protein sequence: CASSLGGASLEQYF.

This clonotype was observed a handful of times. The rearrangement uses TRBV15 and TRBJ1-2, with a weak D call TRBD1 (5 bases). V lost 2 bases, J lost 4 bases, and 14 bases lay in between. The V gene's germline CDR1 is LNHNV and CDR2 YYDKDF (reference sequence). The CDR3 runs to 15 residues. In DNA form, the CDR3 reads TGTGCCACCAGCAGACCTCTTCGGAGGGGCTATGGCTACACCTTC. Translated: CATSRPLRRGYGYTF.

The chain carries TRBV12-3 or TRBV12-4 and TRBJ2-5; D uncertain. The length of the CDR3 is 14 residues. V was trimmed by 6 bases and J by 5 bases, leaving 16 bases between them. The CDR3 DNA sequence: TGTGCCAGCAGGGACCTTTCGGTTGGGGAGACCCAGTACTTC. It yields the protein CASRDLSVGETQYF.

The chain carries TRBV5-1 and TRBJ2-7; tentative D call: TRBD1 (6 bases). Trimming stripped 4 bases from V and 6 bases from J, with 11 bases between. From germline, CDR1 is SGHRS and CDR2 YFSETQ. The CDR3 extends over 12 amino acids. CDR3 coding DNA: TGCGCCAGCAGCGATACAGGGACCGAGCAGTACTTC. Encoded protein: CASSDTGTEQYF.

The chain is built from TRBV25-1 and TRBJ2-1; 8 bases are shared with TRBD2. After removal of 1 base from V and 7 bases from J, the junction contained 6 bases not matched to a gene. The CDR3 has 15 residues. Germline CDR1 reads MGHDK; CDR2 reads SYGVNS. CDR3 nucleotides: TGTGCCAGCAGTGAATCCAGCGGGAGAGGAAATGAGCAGTTCTTC. Protein: CASSESSGRGNEQFF.

The J gene is TRBJ1-1, the V gene TRBV6-4; the D gene is possibly TRBD1 (6 bases). The germline gives CDR1 MRHNA, CDR2 SNTAGT. V was clipped by 6 bases and J by 1 base, with 9 bases between them. The CDR3 has 13 amino acids. The CDR3 loop reads CASRKGENTEAFF. Here the CDR3 DNA reads TGTGCCAGCAGGAAGGGGGAGAACACTGAAGCTTTCTTT.

This clonotype was seen a handful of times. Here the CDR3 DNA reads TGCGCCAGCAGCTTGGGATACGGGGGGGCAAGCAATCAGCCCCAGCATTTT. It yields the protein CASSLGYGGASNQPQHF. This chain uses TRBV5-1 with TRBJ1-5, with a possible D match to TRBD1 (6 bases). This CDR3 region has 17 residues. Germline V gene lookup returns CDR1 SGHRS and CDR2 YFSETQ. V lost 0 bases to trimming and J lost 1 base, with 14 bases between them.

This clonotype was observed a handful of times. This rearrangement joins TRBV13 to TRBJ1-6; TRBD1 might be the D (5 bases). Germline V lookup: CDR1 PRHDT, CDR2 FYEKMQ (reference sequence). V was pared by 5 bases and J by 5 bases, with 7 bases between. The CDR3 has 13 residues. The chain's CDR3 is CASSPGHNSPLHF. CDR3 DNA sequence: TGTGCCAGCAGCCCGGGGCATAATTCACCCCTCCACTTT.

The sample holds a few counts of this clonotype. The gene calls are TRBV12-3 or TRBV12-4 and TRBJ2-1; 8 positions match TRBD2. Trimming cost V 5 bases and J 5 bases; bases outside gene matches: 11. The CDR3 runs 16 residues. The CDR3 is CASSPLSGGPNNEQFF. The CDR3 nucleotides are TGTGCCAGCAGTCCCCTGAGCGGGGGCCCTAACAATGAGCAGTTCTTC.

This sequence joins TRBV14 and TRBJ1-1; D unresolved. Germline assignment: CDR1 SGHDN and CDR2 FVKESK. V was trimmed by 0 bases and J by 8 bases, leaving 13 bases between them. The CDR3 length is 14 residues. The CDR3 DNA reads as TGTGCCAGCAGCCAAGATCGGCTTCTAGGGGAAGCTTTCTTT. Protein sequence: CASSQDRLLGEAFF.

The genes are TRBV12-3 or TRBV12-4 and TRBJ1-3; D is uncertain. V lost 2 bases and J 2 bases, leaving 7 bases between the germline ends. The CDR3 is made up of 14 amino acids. CDR3 nucleotides: TGTGCCAGCAGTTTACGGACCCCTGGAAACACCATATATTTT. Translation: CASSLRTPGNTIYF.

Only one count was recorded for this clonotype. J is TRBJ2-3 and V is TRBV5-4; 8 bases line up with TRBD1. Trimming removed 3 bases from V and 2 bases from J; junction bases left unmatched: 2. The CDR3 has 14 residues. CDR1 is SGHNT and CDR2 is YYREEE in the germline V gene (reference sequence). The CDR3 DNA follows: TGTGCCAGCAGCTGGGGACAGGTCACAGATACGCAGTATTTT. This sequence encodes CASSWGQVTDTQYF.

This rearrangement joins TRBV5-6 to TRBJ1-1, with D tentatively TRBD1 (5 bases). The CDR3 covers 16 residues. Germline V CDR1 and CDR2: SGHDT, YYEEEE. V was clipped by 7 bases and J by 0 bases, with 19 bases between them. The CDR3 region is CASGNPGTLMNTEAFF. The CDR3 nucleotides are TGTGCCAGCGGTAATCCCGGGACGTTGATGAACACTGAAGCTTTCTTT.

The V call is TRBV6-2 or TRBV6-3, the J call TRBJ1-5; D possibly corresponds to TRBD1 (5 bases). Germline lookup yields CDR1 MNHEY and CDR2 SVGEGT. This CDR3 comprises 17 residues. V dropped 7 bases and J dropped 4 bases, with 23 bases sitting between them. The CDR3 coding sequence is TGTGCCAGCACTCAGAGGGGCGCGGAGGAGGGGAATCAGCCCCAGCATTTT. As protein: CASTQRGAEEGNQPQHF.

The sample holds many counts of this clonotype. This chain joins TRBV5-1 and TRBJ1-2; perhaps TRBD1 as D (6 bases). The CDR3 is made up of 13 amino acids. In germline, CDR1 is SGHRS, CDR2 YFSETQ. Trimming cost V 4 bases and J 9 bases, with 16 bases left between them. The CDR3, as DNA: TGCGCCAGCAGCCGCGAGGGGGGGGGTCGCTACACCTTC. Amino acids: CASSREGGGRYTF.

This clonotype has just a few counts. The chain is built from TRBV15 and TRBJ2-5; perhaps D is TRBD1 or TRBD2 (5 bases each). The CDR3 covers 16 residues. Germline V gene lookup returns CDR1 LNHNV and CDR2 YYDKDF (reference sequence). Deletions cut 1 base from V and 9 bases from J, with 21 bases between. CDR3 region: CATSRGTGPRRAAQYF. The CDR3 DNA follows: TGTGCCACCAGCAGAGGAACGGGACCCCGCAGGGCAGCCCAGTACTTC.

The chain employs TRBV18 and TRBJ2-7, with D uncertain. The V and J ends lost 0 bases and 5 bases respectively, with 11 bases between them. CDR3 length: 14 amino acids. Germline CDR1 is KGHSH and CDR2 is LQKENI. In DNA form, the CDR3 reads TGTGCCAGCTCACCACCCCAGCCGTTTAACGAGCAGTACTTC. This codes for CASSPPQPFNEQYF.

This clonotype was seen a few times. This chain joins TRBV19 and TRBJ2-2; perhaps TRBD2 as D (6 bases). Germline V gene data show CDR1 as LNHDA and CDR2 as SQIVND (reference sequence). Between the trimmed V and J ends, which lost 10 bases and 6 bases, there was a span of 18 bases. CDR3 length: 14 amino acids. CDR3 nucleotide sequence: TGTGCCACTAAAACCGGGGCGGGGCCCGGGGAGCTGTTTTTT. Translating it yields CATKTGAGPGELFF.

CDR3 sequence (DNA): TGTGCCAGCAGCGTTTACCCTGCATACGAGCAGTACTTC. It encodes CASSVYPAYEQYF. V is TRBV9 and J is TRBJ2-7; unclear D gene. CDR1 SGDLS and CDR2 YYNGEE come from the germline V gene. V gave up 2 bases and J gave up 4 bases, with 10 bases separating them. The CDR3 loop spans 13 amino acids.

The genes are TRBV6-2 or TRBV6-3 and TRBJ1-5; D is possibly TRBD1 (6 bases). Germline V lookup: CDR1 MNHEY, CDR2 SVGEGT. Trimming stripped 2 bases from V and 3 bases from J, with 14 bases between. CDR3 length: 16 amino acids. The DNA for the CDR3 is TGTGCCAGCAGTTACAAGCCCTGGACAGCCAATCAGCCCCAGCATTTT. Its translation is CASSYKPWTANQPQHF.

This chain uses TRBV5-6 with TRBJ2-1; TRBD1 matches at 8 bases. V was pared by 4 bases and J by 9 bases, with 12 bases of the junction left unmatched. This CDR3 is 15 amino acids long. Germline CDR1 SGHDT, CDR2 YYEEEE. CDR3 region: CASSPQGRGRSEQFF. CDR3 DNA: TGTGCCAGCAGCCCCCAGGGCAGGGGGCGCAGTGAGCAGTTCTTC. The variable domain in full, completed from reference TRBV5-6 and TRBJ2-1, reads DAGVTQSPTHLIKTRGQQVTLRCSPKSGHDTVSWYQQALGQGPQFIFQYYEEEERQRGNFPDRFSGHQFPNYSSELNVNALLLGDSALYLCASSPQGRGRSEQFFGPGTRLTVL.

This clonotype was observed a handful of times. This chain joins TRBV7-9 and TRBJ2-5; D call uncertain. Trimming took 4 bases from V and 11 from J, leaving 11 bases between them. In germline, CDR1 is SEHNR, CDR2 FQNEAQ (reference sequence). The CDR3 length is 11 residues. The CDR3 nucleotides read TGTGCCAGCAGCTCAACCCAGTTTCAGTACTTC. Protein sequence: CASSSTQFQYF.